The present T cell receptor (beta chain) was sequenced within a study of CXCR3-negative and CXCR3-positive naive CD8 T cells. Findings of the study overall: CXCR3-positive naive cells had TRB CDR3s that were more hydrophobic than CXCR3-negative naive cells had.

The CDR3 totals 15 residues. Germline V lookup: CDR1 ENHRY, CDR2 SYGVKD. With UMI labels, 5' RACE was used to prepare the TRB cDNA libraries. Reanalyzing the 5' RACE reads, TCRdb keeps one entry per CDR3 protein, without DNA. The sample table includes roughly 93,000 distinct CDR3 sequences. Points on this clonotype: Antigen specificity is unknown.

The TCR was taken from a human donor in good health. Some clones in this sample may be carry-over from other donors' samples. Specimen: naive CXCR3+ CD8+ T cells from blood. This sample's subset: CD45RO-CCR7+CD27+CD95- naive CD8+ T cells expressing CXCR3 (TNR3+). V usage is TRBV10-3 and J usage is TRBJ2-7; the D gene TCRdb calls, TRBD2, cannot be checked with no DNA. Here the CDR3 reads CAISEPGLAPYEQYF.